This TCR beta chain was retrieved from a study of T cell repertoires in cytomegalovirus infection. For the study at large: It was recently identified HLA-C-restricted and well-studied HLA-B-restricted CMV epitopes that the study used. It was the public TCR beta signatures that indicated both CMV infection and matching HLA type. Study-level points and caveats: HLA-C-restricted CMV-specific TCR beta clonotypes were dominant in the ex vivo response.

Comments on this clonotype: Its specificity is not known.

CDR3 length: 16 amino acids. V shed 5 bases, J shed 10 bases, and the junction held 10 bases outside the gene matches. From germline, CDR1 is MNHNS and CDR2 SASEGT. MiXCR, applied by TCRdb to the reads, yields one record per CDR3 protein. The sample carries a few hundred thousand distinct CDR3 sequences, 25% to 35% recorded once. The material sequenced was cultured PBMCs, taken from culture after CMV antigen stimulation. This TCR was sampled from a human donor in good health (CMV status not recorded). Some clones in this sample may be carry-over from other donors' samples. The chain links TRBV6-1 to TRBJ2-1; 14 bases fit TRBD2. CDR3 nucleotides: TGTGCCAGCAGTTACCAGCCGGGACTAGCGGGGGCGGAGCAGTTCTTC. Amino acid sequence: CASSYQPGLAGAEQFF.